A single sample is the source of the 21 T cell receptor beta chains below, sequenced in a study of T cells after yellow fever vaccination. TCRdb reprocessed the 5' RACE reads with MiXCR, giving one entry per CDR3 protein. The sample shows 450,000 to 650,000 distinct CDR3 sequences, 21% of them seen only once. The input for sequencing was PBMCs, taken 20 to 25 days after the first yellow fever vaccination. The receptors were sampled from a man aged 18 to 35 who received the YFV17D yellow fever vaccine.

The chain uses TRBV7-9 and TRBJ2-7, with 9 bases lining up with TRBD1. The V and J ends lost 1 base and 4 bases, in that order; junction bases with no gene match: 11. The CDR3 is 17 amino acids. The germline CDR1 and CDR2 sequences are SEHNR and FQNEAQ (reference sequence). CDR3 in DNA: TGTGCCAGCAGCTTAGGGGACAGGGTTTACAGTTTTTACGAGCAGTACGTC. It specifies CASSLGDRVYSFYEQYV.

This clonotype was seen many times. The rearrangement joins TRBV7-3 to TRBJ1-1; 8 nucleotides align to TRBD1. CDR3 length: 14 amino acids. The V gene's germline CDR1 is SGHTA and CDR2 FQGTGA. Losses at the gene ends were 5 bases for V and 4 bases for J; bases not matched to a gene: 6. The CDR3 DNA is TGTGCCAGCAGCCTGACAGGGGTGAGCACTGAAGCTTTCTTT. Its translation: CASSLTGVSTEAFF.

This clonotype was recorded a few times. The chain couples TRBV4-1 to TRBJ2-3; no definite D call. V was trimmed by 3 bases and J by 1 base, leaving 5 bases between them. Germline loops: CDR1 MGHRA, CDR2 YSYEKL. This CDR3 spans 13 amino acids. CDR3 sequence reads: CASSHPRTDTQYF. DNA for the CDR3: TGCGCCAGCAGCCACCCGCGCACAGATACGCAGTATTTT.

This clonotype was counted between two and nine times. The rearrangement links TRBV6-1 to TRBJ1-5; TRBD1 agrees at 11 bases. The CDR3 sequence is 15 residues long. V was pared by 6 bases and J by 7 bases, with 8 bases of the junction left unmatched. Germline V gene sequence: CDR1 MNHNS, CDR2 SASEGT. CDR3 loop: CASSPGQGVGQPQHF. The CDR3, as DNA: TGTGCCAGCAGCCCGGGACAGGGGGTAGGACAGCCCCAGCATTTT.

This clonotype was detected only a few times. The chain couples TRBV7-6 to TRBJ2-4, with D perhaps matching TRBD1 (6 bases). The CDR3 is 13 residues long. Germline V lookup: CDR1 SGHVS, CDR2 FNYEAQ. V was clipped by 6 bases and J by 8 bases, with 14 bases between them. CDR3 nucleotide sequence: TGTGCCAGCAGAGGCAGGGGAAGCTACATTCAGTACTTC. Translating it yields CASRGRGSYIQYF. Supplemented by reference TRBV7-6 and TRBJ2-4, the full variable domain reads GAGVSQSPRYKVTKRGQDVALRCDPISGHVSLYWYRQALGQGPEFLTYFNYEAQQDKSGLPNDRFSAERPEGSISTLTIQRTEQRDSAMYRCASRGRGSYIQYFGAGTRLSVL.

A few counts support this clonotype. The CDR3 nucleotides are TGTGCCAGCAAGGAATTCCGGACAGGGTCCGAGCAGTACGTC. This codes for CASKEFRTGSEQYV. V and J are TRBV28 and TRBJ2-7, with 8 bases matching TRBD1. The CDR3 runs 14 residues. Unmatched junction bases numbered 11, after V lost 7 bases and J lost 6 bases. Germline loops: CDR1 MDHEN, CDR2 SYDVKM.

The V gene is TRBV6-1, the J gene TRBJ2-7; TRBD1 matches 8 bases. V dropped 5 bases and J dropped 6; count of bases not matched to a gene: 12. The CDR3 runs 15 residues. CDR1 is MNHNS, CDR2 SASEGT, per germline. The CDR3 reads CASSPVGRGLGEQYF. The CDR3, as DNA: TGTGCCAGCAGTCCCGTCGGCAGGGGGCTGGGCGAGCAGTACTTC.

This clonotype was seen only a few times. The chain links TRBV3-1 to TRBJ2-1; D may be TRBD1 or TRBD2 (5 bases each). The V end lost 4 bases, the J end lost 9 bases, and 13 bases lay between the germline ends. This CDR3 has 13 amino acids. The V gene's germline CDR1 is LGHDT and CDR2 YNNKEL (reference sequence). The CDR3 DNA reads as TGTGCCAGCAGCCGAGGGACCCCCACTGAGCAGTTCTTC. Translation: CASSRGTPTEQFF.

This clonotype has more than one count but fewer than ten. The chain uses TRBV5-4 and TRBJ2-3; D is undetermined. CDR1 and CDR2 (germline): SGHNT, YYREEE (reference sequence). This CDR3 has 12 amino acids. Between the trimmed V and J ends, which lost 3 bases and 4 bases, there was a span of 6 bases. Here the CDR3 reads CASSYVPDTQYF. Written as DNA, the CDR3 is TGTGCCAGCAGCTACGTCCCAGATACGCAGTATTTT.

The chain recombines TRBV5-1 with TRBJ2-5; D is uncertain. Germline loops: CDR1 SGHRS, CDR2 YFSETQ. The CDR3 is 13 residues long. V lost 0 bases and J 5 bases, leaving 8 bases between the germline ends. CDR3 DNA: TGCGCCAGCAGCTTGGTAGCAGGCGAGACCCAGTACTTC. It encodes CASSLVAGETQYF.

The chain uses TRBV20-1 and TRBJ1-2, with D possibly matching TRBD1 (5 bases). Germline CDR1 DFQATT, CDR2 SNEGSKA (reference sequence). Trimming removed 0 bases at V and 8 bases at J, with 13 bases between. CDR3 length equals 13 residues. Here the CDR3 reads CSARDRRGTGYTF. The CDR3 region has the DNA TGCAGTGCTAGAGATCGAAGAGGGACCGGCTACACCTTC.

The chain has TRBV7-2 and TRBJ2-3; tentatively, D is TRBD2 (8 bases). The V gene's germline CDR1 is SGHTA and CDR2 FQGNSA. The CDR3 extends over 15 amino acids. V lost 7 bases to trimming and J lost 9 bases, with 23 bases between them. For the CDR3, the DNA is TGTGCCAGCACCGGGACTAGGGGGCGCGGGGGGACGCAGTATTTT. Translated, it gives CASTGTRGRGGTQYF.

The chain joins TRBV4-3 to TRBJ1-5; tentative D call: TRBD1 (5 bases). The CDR3 contains 15 residues. V lost 2 bases and J 1 base, leaving 9 bases between the germline ends. Looked up from germline, CDR1 is LGHNA and CDR2 is YSLEER. The CDR3 DNA is TGCGCCAGCAGCCAACTATGGGGGAGCAATCAGCCCCAGCATTTT. Its translation is CASSQLWGSNQPQHF.

This clonotype appeared a few times. The chain joins TRBV7-2 to TRBJ1-5, with 7 bases lining up with TRBD1. CDR1 is SGHTA, CDR2 FQGNSA, per germline. The CDR3 contains 16 residues. V lost 6 bases, J lost 6 bases, and 14 bases stayed unmatched. The CDR3 protein is CASSDRVLGGGQPQHF. The CDR3 region has the DNA TGTGCCAGCAGTGACAGGGTATTGGGTGGCGGTCAGCCCCAGCATTTT.

This chain links TRBV11-2 with TRBJ2-7, with D perhaps TRBD1 (6 bases). The CDR3 has 15 residues. V lost 4 bases and J 2 bases, leaving 15 bases between the germline ends. CDR1 and CDR2 from the germline V gene are SGHAT and FQNNGV. The CDR3 DNA reads TGTGCCAGCAGCTCCTCTCCCGGGACAACCTACGAGCAGTACTTC. This sequence encodes CASSSSPGTTYEQYF.

The chain carries TRBV5-1 and TRBJ1-2, with 7 bases aligning to TRBD1. The trim removed 4 bases at V and 6 bases at J, leaving 9 bases unmatched. The CDR3 has 14 amino acids. Germline CDR1 reads SGHRS; CDR2 reads YFSETQ. The CDR3 region is CASSQGGGFDGYTF. DNA for the CDR3: TGCGCCAGCAGCCAGGGGGGAGGGTTTGATGGCTACACCTTC.

The rearrangement joins TRBV7-9 to TRBJ1-1; D is uncertain. This CDR3 contains 12 residues. The V and J ends lost 11 bases and 1 base respectively, with 11 bases between them. The germline CDR1 and CDR2 sequences are SEHNR and FQNEAQ (reference sequence). CDR3 sequence (DNA): TGTGCCTCCGGGCCAGAGAACACTGAAGCTTTCTTT. This codes for CASGPENTEAFF.

In its sample, this clonotype was seen a few times. The chain has TRBV12-3 or TRBV12-4 and TRBJ1-1; tentatively, D is TRBD1 (6 bases). Trimming left V 6 bases short and J 0 bases short, with 11 bases between. The CDR3 spans 14 residues. The CDR3 loop reads CASRPQGLNTEAFF. The CDR3 DNA is TGTGCCAGCAGACCACAGGGTCTGAACACTGAAGCTTTCTTT.

There are many counts of this clonotype. V usage is TRBV5-1 and J usage is TRBJ2-1; TRBD2 matches 13 bases. Germline assignment: CDR1 SGHRS and CDR2 YFSETQ. Trimming took 4 bases from V and 3 from J; bases not matched to a gene: 4. The CDR3 covers 16 residues. CDR3 coding DNA: TGCGCCAGCAGCCGACTAGCGGGGGGCGGCTACAATGAGCAGTTCTTC. This translates into CASSRLAGGGYNEQFF.

This clonotype was counted between two and nine times. This CDR3 is CASSLTEGEQFF. The DNA of the CDR3 is TGTGCCAGCAGCTTAACGGAAGGGGAGCAGTTCTTC. The V gene is TRBV7-3, the J gene TRBJ2-1; no reliable D call. The length of the CDR3 is 12 residues. V shed 0 bases and J shed 10 bases, with 7 bases lying between them. CDR1 is SGHTA and CDR2 is FQGTGA in the germline V gene. The full variable domain, its missing parts supplied by reference TRBV7-3 and TRBJ2-1, is GAGVSQTPSNKVTEKGKYVELRCDPISGHTALYWYRQSLGQGPEFLIYFQGTGAADDSGLPNDRFFAVRPEGSVSTLKIQRTERGDSAVYLCASSLTEGEQFFGPGTRLTVL.

This clonotype was found a few times. The rearrangement links TRBV2 to TRBJ2-2, with D possibly matching TRBD1 (5 bases). CDR1 and CDR2 (germline): SNHLY, FYNNEI. The CDR3 extends over 13 amino acids. V was clipped by 6 bases and J by 9 bases, with 14 bases between them. This chain's CDR3 is CASRRQPSRELFF. The CDR3 nucleotides read TGTGCCAGCAGGAGACAGCCAAGCCGGGAGCTGTTTTTT.